Shown below are 20 T cell receptor beta chains from a single sample sequenced in a study of cytomegalovirus exposure and HLA in healthy donors. The table came from immunoSEQ multiplex PCR; TCRdb's copy has only in-frame clones and leaves some out. The sample holds about 88,000 clones, approximately 96% seen once. Sequenced material: PBMCs. Receptors originate from a man aged 18 to 29 in good health and CMV-seronegative.

The J gene is TRBJ1-3, the V gene TRBV5-6; D is possibly TRBD1 (6 bases). This CDR3 spans 17 amino acids. The germline V gene encodes CDR1 SGHDT and CDR2 YYEEEE. The germline V and J ends were trimmed by 3 bases and 2 bases, with 18 bases remaining between them. For the CDR3, the DNA is TGTGCCAGCAGCTCCCGGGGACATCTGGAGGCTGGAAACACCATATATTTT. Its translation: CASSSRGHLEAGNTIYF.

This rearrangement joins TRBV29-1 to TRBJ2-2, with D possibly matching TRBD1 (5 bases). This CDR3 is 13 amino acids long. CDR1 and CDR2 from the germline V gene are SQVTM and ANQGSEA. The V end lost 4 bases, the J end lost 7 bases, and 13 bases lay between the germline ends. CDR3 residues: CSVGGSRLGELFF. The CDR3, as DNA: TGCAGCGTTGGGGGCTCTAGGCTCGGGGAGCTGTTTTTT.

J is TRBJ1-4 and V is TRBV14; 7 positions match TRBD1. Germline loops: CDR1 SGHDN, CDR2 FVKESK. The CDR3 sequence is 20 residues long. The J segment lost 2 bases and the V segment lost 1 base, leaving 16 bases of the junction unmatched. In DNA, the CDR3 is TGTGCCAGCAGCCAAGGACGGTCTGACAGGGTCAGTCCCACTAATGAAAAACTGTTTTTT. Amino acid sequence: CASSQGRSDRVSPTNEKLFF.

The rearrangement uses TRBV5-5 and TRBJ2-7; D remains ambiguous. The CDR3 runs 16 residues. V lost 1 base, J lost 0 bases, and 14 bases lay in between. CDR1 and CDR2 from the germline V gene are SGHKS and YYEKEE (reference sequence). CDR3 loop: CASSLNTHFSSYEQYV. CDR3 sequence (DNA): TGTGCCAGCAGCTTGAACACTCATTTTAGCTCCTACGAGCAGTACGTC.

The chain employs TRBV29-1 and TRBJ2-7; TRBD2 aligns across 11 bases. V dropped 3 bases and J dropped 5; count of bases not matched to a gene: 9. The length of the CDR3 is 15 residues. Germline loops: CDR1 SQVTM, CDR2 ANQGSEA. The CDR3 DNA is TGCAGCGTTGATTTGGTAGCGGGAGGGCCCCACGAGCAGTACTTC. This translates into CSVDLVAGGPHEQYF.

The V and J genes are TRBV6-1 and TRBJ2-5, with D perhaps TRBD1 (6 bases). V dropped 4 bases and J dropped 1 base, with 13 bases sitting between them. Germline values: CDR1 MNHNS, CDR2 SASEGT. This CDR3 is 15 amino acids long. The CDR3 DNA is TGTGCCAGCAGTGCGTATACAGGGTTCCAAGAGACCCAGTACTTC. This sequence encodes CASSAYTGFQETQYF.

This chain links TRBV29-1 with TRBJ2-7; no firm D call. CDR1 and CDR2 (germline): SQVTM, ANQGSEA. The CDR3 loop spans 12 amino acids. V was cut by 3 bases and J by 1 base, with 7 bases left in between. CDR3 bases: TGCAGCGTTGAGTCCCCATCCTACGAGCAGTACTTC. It translates to CSVESPSYEQYF.

V is TRBV30 and J is TRBJ2-7; TRBD2 matches at 9 bases. In germline, CDR1 is GTSNPN, CDR2 SVGIG (reference sequence). This CDR3 is built from 13 residues. J was trimmed by 4 bases and V by 4 bases; bases with no gene match: 5. CDR3 protein: CAWKTSGRYEQYF. The DNA for the CDR3 is TGTGCCTGGAAAACTAGCGGGCGGTACGAGCAGTACTTC.

The CDR3 region has the DNA TGTGCCAGTAGTCCAGACAGGGTCGGTGAGCAGTTCTTC. Residues: CASSPDRVGEQFF. The rearrangement joins TRBV19 to TRBJ2-1; 7 nucleotides align to TRBD1. Germline V CDR1 and CDR2: LNHDA, SQIVND (reference sequence). The CDR3 loop spans 13 amino acids. The trim removed 5 bases at V and 9 bases at J, leaving 7 bases unmatched.

The chain links TRBV11-3 to TRBJ2-4, with D possibly matching TRBD1 (6 bases). The CDR3 is made up of 14 amino acids. Germline lookup yields CDR1 SGHNT and CDR2 YENEEA. V lost 2 bases to trimming and J lost 1 base, with 6 bases between them. The CDR3 sequence: CASSLQGAKNIQYF. Here the CDR3 DNA reads TGTGCCAGCAGCTTACAGGGGGCCAAAAACATTCAGTACTTC.

The rearrangement links TRBV5-1 to TRBJ2-7; maybe TRBD2 (6 bases). This CDR3 comprises 16 residues. The V gene lost 5 bases and the J gene lost 2 bases, with 20 bases spanning the gap. Germline CDR1 and CDR2: SGHRS and YFSETQ. The CDR3 region has the DNA TGCGCCAGCAGGAGCACGACTAGATCATCTACCTACGAGCAGTACTTC. Translating gives CASRSTTRSSTYEQYF.

J is TRBJ2-2 and V is TRBV6-4; TRBD2 is a possible D gene (6 bases). The CDR3 extends over 16 amino acids. In germline, CDR1 is MRHNA, CDR2 SNTAGT. V was cut by 0 bases and J by 2 bases, with 10 bases left in between. CDR3 sequence (DNA): TGTGCCAGCAGTGACTCATTGCGGGATAACACCGGGGAGCTGTTTTTT. Amino acid sequence: CASSDSLRDNTGELFF.

The V and J genes are TRBV19 and TRBJ1-4; TRBD1 matches at 7 bases. The CDR3 totals 15 residues. The J segment lost 7 bases and the V segment lost 2 bases, leaving 7 bases of the junction unmatched. Germline values: CDR1 LNHDA, CDR2 SQIVND (reference sequence). CDR3 amino acids: CASSIYGSGGEKLFF. As DNA, the CDR3 is TGTGCCAGTAGTATATATGGCTCAGGGGGTGAAAAACTGTTTTTT. The full variable domain, completed using reference TRBV19 and TRBJ1-4, is DGGITQSPKYLFRKEGQNVTLSCEQNLNHDAMYWYRQDPGQGLRLIYYSQIVNDFQKGDIAEGYSVSREKKESFPLTVTSAQKNPTAFYLCASSIYGSGGEKLFFGSGTQLSVL.

This chain joins TRBV5-6 and TRBJ1-1; 7 bases are a match to TRBD1. The CDR3 loop spans 14 amino acids. Unmatched junction bases numbered 8, after V lost 4 bases and J lost 5 bases. Germline loops: CDR1 SGHDT, CDR2 YYEEEE. This chain's CDR3 is CASSKGQSSTEAFF. In DNA form, the CDR3 reads TGTGCCAGCAGCAAGGGACAGTCAAGTACTGAAGCTTTCTTT.

This chain uses TRBV29-1 with TRBJ2-7; tentative D call: TRBD1 (8 bases). CDR3 size: 12 residues. The germline V gene has CDR1 SQVTM and CDR2 ANQGSEA. The V and J ends lost 6 bases and 7 bases respectively, with 16 bases between them. The CDR3 region has the DNA TGCAGCGTGATTGGACAGGGAGGGGAGCAGTACGTC. This codes for CSVIGQGGEQYV.

The rearrangement links TRBV28 to TRBJ2-7, with D possibly matching TRBD2 (5 bases). Germline values: CDR1 MDHEN, CDR2 SYDVKM. The length of the CDR3 is 16 residues. Trimming took 5 bases from V and 3 from J, leaving 20 bases between them. CDR3 nucleotide sequence: TGTGCCAGCAGTCTCGAGGACTCCCGGACCCTCTACGAGCAGTACTTC. It is translated as CASSLEDSRTLYEQYF.

The genes are TRBV28 and TRBJ1-1, with D uncertain. The CDR3 sequence is 16 residues long. The germline gives CDR1 MDHEN, CDR2 SYDVKM. Between the trimmed V and J ends, which lost 6 bases and 1 base, there was a span of 18 bases. The chain's CDR3 is CASSLNHAGANTEAFF. As DNA, the CDR3 is TGTGCCAGCAGCCTGAATCATGCGGGCGCGAACACTGAAGCTTTCTTT.

The J gene is TRBJ1-1, the V gene TRBV19; 11 bases are shared with TRBD1. The junction had 20 bases not matched to a gene; V was cut back by 5 bases and J by 6 bases. This CDR3 is built from 19 residues. Germline CDR1 LNHDA, CDR2 SQIVND (reference sequence). The CDR3 sequence: CASSPTLDRGQATFSEAFF. The CDR3 nucleotides read TGTGCCAGTAGTCCAACTTTGGACAGGGGGCAGGCAACCTTTTCTGAAGCTTTCTTT.

V and J are TRBV7-9 and TRBJ2-1, with D maybe TRBD1 (7 bases). The V and J ends lost 2 bases and 6 bases respectively, with 17 bases between them. The germline V gene encodes CDR1 SEHNR and CDR2 FQNEAQ (reference sequence). CDR3 length equals 16 residues. The CDR3 region has the DNA TGTGCCAGCAGCTTACCCCATACAGGGGAGGTCAATGAGCAGTTCTTC. This translates into CASSLPHTGEVNEQFF. Full variable domain (outside the CDR3, taken from reference TRBV7-9 and TRBJ2-1): DTGVSQNPRHKITKRGQNVTFRCDPISEHNRLYWYRQTLGQGPEFLTYFQNEAQLEKSRLLSDRFSAERPKGSFSTLEIQRTEQGDSAMYLCASSLPHTGEVNEQFFGPGTRLTVL.

This chain joins TRBV19 and TRBJ2-1; the D is unclear. Germline CDR1 is LNHDA and CDR2 is SQIVND (reference sequence). V shed 4 bases and J shed 7 bases, with 11 bases lying between them. CDR3 length: 13 amino acids. CDR3 residues: CASSTLQVNEQFF. The CDR3 DNA follows: TGTGCCAGTAGTACCCTCCAGGTGAATGAGCAGTTCTTC.